This TCR beta chain was retrieved from a study of beta chain features in type 1 diabetes. Whole-study results and caveats: In every one of the four CD4+ subsets, TCRB CDR3s were moderately but significantly shorter in Type 1 diabetes patients.

Germline CDR1 reads GTSNPN; CDR2 reads SVGIG (reference sequence). V lost 8 bases and J lost 7, with 21 bases in between. There are 14 residues in the CDR3. Turning to this clone: As yet, its antigen is unknown.

Sequencing targeted expressed TCRB transcripts, as all isolated RNA had been reverse transcribed. The method was immunoSEQ multiplex PCR; TCRdb's version includes in-frame clones alone and lacks a portion of them. The table shows some 180,000 clones, with around 13% occurring only once. The chain is built from TRBV30 and TRBJ1-5, with D uncertain. Sequenced input: central memory CD4+ T cells from blood. This TCR was sampled from a woman younger than 30 in good health. The chain's CDR3 is CALRESLSSQPQHF. In nucleotides, the CDR3 is TGTGCCCTTCGGGAGTCCCTTTCTAGCCAGCCCCAGCATTTT. Combining the CDR3 with reference TRBV30 and TRBJ1-5 gives the whole variable domain SQTIHQWPATLVQPVGSPLSLECTVEGTSNPNLYWYRQAAGRGLQLLFYSVGIGQISSEVPQNLSASRPQDRQFILSSKKLLLSDSGFYLCALRESLSSQPQHFGDGTRLSIL.